Following are 6 T cell receptor beta chains from one sample sequenced in a study of blood T cell repertoires in COVID-19. Profiled with immunoSEQ multiplex PCR; TCRdb holds only in-frame clones, not every one. Among some 49,000 clones listed, about 92% were seen once. The sample was peripheral blood. The receptors derive from a man aged 55 to 69 with COVID-19, enrolled during active disease.

J is TRBJ2-3 and V is TRBV5-4, with 9 bases matching TRBD2. Per germline, CDR1 SGHNT and CDR2 YYREEE (reference sequence). V shed 2 bases, J shed 4 bases, and the junction held 5 bases outside the gene matches. This CDR3 has 15 residues. The CDR3 sequence is CASSLDSGSSDTQYF. CDR3 DNA: TGTGCCAGCAGCTTAGATAGCGGGAGTTCAGATACGCAGTATTTT.

This chain uses TRBV11-2 with TRBJ2-6; 10 positions agree with TRBD1. Germline CDR1 and CDR2: SGHAT and FQNNGV. V was clipped by 3 bases and J by 4 bases; unmatched bases: 3. The CDR3 length is 16 residues. Here the CDR3 reads CASSFGTGVGANVLTF. For the CDR3, the DNA is TGTGCCAGCAGCTTCGGGACAGGGGTAGGGGCCAACGTCCTGACTTTC.

The chain combines TRBV27 with TRBJ1-4; D gene ambiguous. The V end lost 4 bases, the J end lost 8 bases, and 11 bases lay between the germline ends. The CDR3 has 13 residues. Germline V gives CDR1 MNHEY, CDR2 SMNVEV (reference sequence). CDR3 protein: CASSWRRGEKLFF. In DNA, the CDR3 is TGTGCCAGCAGTTGGAGGAGAGGCGAAAAACTGTTTTTT.

The gene calls are TRBV5-1 and TRBJ1-4; 8 positions match TRBD1. Germline CDR1 is SGHRS and CDR2 is YFSETQ. This CDR3 spans 14 amino acids. V was pared by 5 bases and J by 8 bases, with 8 bases of the junction left unmatched. The CDR3 region is CASRDTGGYEKLFF. The CDR3 DNA reads as TGCGCCAGCAGGGACACAGGGGGTTACGAAAAACTGTTTTTT.

This clone was seen a single time. The chain has TRBV4-2 and TRBJ2-3; 8 positions agree with TRBD2. V shed 0 bases, J shed 5 bases, and the junction held 7 bases outside the gene matches. The CDR3 is 16 residues long. Germline assignment: CDR1 LGHNA and CDR2 YNFKEQ. This CDR3 reads CASSQDLSGIQDTQYF. The CDR3, as DNA: TGTGCCAGCAGCCAAGATCTTAGCGGGATTCAAGATACGCAGTATTTT.

The V call is TRBV4-1, the J call TRBJ2-1; 10 nucleotides agree with TRBD2. Losses at the gene ends were 4 bases for V and 3 bases for J; bases not matched to a gene: 9. The CDR3 has 17 amino acids. Per germline, CDR1 MGHRA and CDR2 YSYEKL. In nucleotides, the CDR3 is TGCGCCAGCAGCCTATACGGAACTAGCGGGAACTACAATGAGCAGTTCTTC. Protein: CASSLYGTSGNYNEQFF.